These 18 T cell receptor beta chains were all obtained from the same sample, sequenced in a study of blood T cell repertoires in COVID-19. TCRdb's copy holds only in-frame clones and misses some; the assay was immunoSEQ multiplex PCR. The profile shows 100,000 to 150,000 clones, 70% to 80% of them singletons. Sequencing was done on a sample of peripheral blood. The receptors stem from a middle-aged man with active or convalescent COVID-19.

The V call is TRBV4-1, the J call TRBJ1-4; TRBD1 is a possible D gene (6 bases). Germline V CDR1 and CDR2: MGHRA, YSYEKL. CDR3 length: 15 amino acids. V was trimmed by 0 bases and J by 7 bases, leaving 12 bases between them. The CDR3 nucleotides are TGCGCCAGCAGCCAAGAAGGGGGTAGTGCTGAAAAACTGTTTTTT. This gives the protein CASSQEGGSAEKLFF.

The genes are TRBV10-3 and TRBJ1-5, with 9 bases fitting TRBD1. Looked up from germline, CDR1 is ENHRY and CDR2 is SYGVKD. The CDR3 is made up of 13 amino acids. V dropped 6 bases and J dropped 5; count of bases not matched to a gene: 2. The DNA of the CDR3 is TGTGCCATCAGCAGACAGGGGGATCAGCCCCAGCATTTT. Translated, it gives CAISRQGDQPQHF.

This chain connects TRBV19 to TRBJ1-1; the match to TRBD1 covers 11 bases. The length of the CDR3 is 15 residues. From germline, CDR1 is LNHDA and CDR2 SQIVND (reference sequence). J was trimmed by 6 bases and V by 5 bases; bases with no gene match: 8. The CDR3: CASSLRTGGDPEAFF. For the CDR3, the DNA is TGTGCCAGTAGTCTCCGGACAGGGGGCGATCCTGAAGCTTTCTTT.

The chain joins TRBV6-5 to TRBJ1-6, with TRBD1 as a possible D gene (6 bases). Per the germline V gene, CDR1 is MNHEY and CDR2 is SVGAGI. This CDR3 spans 15 amino acids. V was cut by 4 bases and J by 6 bases, with 13 bases left in between. In DNA, the CDR3 is TGTGCCAGCAGTTCAACATTACAGGGTAATTCACCCCTCCACTTT. This encodes CASSSTLQGNSPLHF.

The chain combines TRBV19 with TRBJ2-7, with TRBD2 matching 8 bases. CDR1 is LNHDA, CDR2 SQIVND, per germline (reference sequence). Unmatched junction bases numbered 7, after V lost 6 bases and J lost 0 bases. The CDR3 sequence is 15 residues long. Here the CDR3 DNA reads TGTGCCAGTAGGGGTAGCGGGACGAGCTCCTACGAGCAGTACTTC. Its protein is CASRGSGTSSYEQYF.

The chain uses TRBV27 and TRBJ1-5; D unresolved. The CDR3 runs 15 residues. Germline V gives CDR1 MNHEY, CDR2 SMNVEV (reference sequence). V lost 6 bases, J lost 2 bases, and 14 bases lay in between. CDR3 nucleotides: TGTGCCAGCAGCCGGAGCCCCTTGGGCAATCAGCCCCAGCATTTT. This encodes CASSRSPLGNQPQHF.

This clone was detected once. The chain couples TRBV19 to TRBJ1-6, with D possibly being TRBD1 (5 bases). The CDR3 covers 12 residues. The V end was cut by 5 bases, the J end by 8 bases, with 7 bases between. Germline-derived CDR1 and CDR2 are LNHDA and SQIVND (reference sequence). Here the CDR3 reads CASSRGDSPLHF. The CDR3 DNA reads as TGTGCCAGTAGTCGGGGGGATTCACCCCTCCACTTT.

CDR3 protein: CAVHWDRSSYNSPLHF. The CDR3 DNA sequence: TGTGCCGTTCACTGGGACAGGAGCTCCTATAATTCACCCCTCCACTTT. This chain connects TRBV7-2 to TRBJ1-6; TRBD1 matches 8 bases. This CDR3 comprises 16 residues. Germline trimming cut 11 bases from V and 0 bases from J; bases unmatched to any gene: 9. Germline V gene lookup returns CDR1 SGHTA and CDR2 FQGNSA.

The chain carries TRBV18 and TRBJ1-5, with TRBD1 identical over 10 bases. Germline-derived CDR1 and CDR2 are KGHSH and LQKENI. The CDR3 runs to 15 residues. V shed 4 bases, J shed 1 base, and the junction held 1 base outside the gene matches. The CDR3 loop is CASSQGQGSNQPQHF. The CDR3 region has the DNA TGTGCCAGCTCACAGGGACAGGGGAGCAATCAGCCCCAGCATTTT.

The V gene is TRBV25-1, the J gene TRBJ2-7, with D possibly being TRBD1 (5 bases). This CDR3 is built from 14 residues. Germline V CDR1 and CDR2: MGHDK, SYGVNS. The germline V and J ends were trimmed by 5 bases and 5 bases, with 16 bases remaining between them. CDR3 region: CASSRGFVDNEQYF. The DNA of the CDR3 is TGTGCCAGCAGTAGGGGATTTGTCGACAACGAGCAGTACTTC.

In nucleotides, the CDR3 is TGTGCCAGCAGTGAAAGGGGACAGCTCTATGGCTACACCTTC. Its protein is CASSERGQLYGYTF. The rearrangement links TRBV2 to TRBJ1-2; 7 nucleotides match TRBD1. Germline trimming cut 2 bases from V and 4 bases from J; bases unmatched to any gene: 4. CDR3 length: 14 residues. Germline V gene sequence: CDR1 SNHLY, CDR2 FYNNEI.

The chain employs TRBV9 and TRBJ1-2, with 7 bases that match TRBD1. The CDR3 contains 18 residues. Germline trimming cut 3 bases from V and 2 bases from J; bases unmatched to any gene: 16. From germline, CDR1 is SGDLS and CDR2 YYNGEE. CDR3 bases: TGTGCCAGCAGCGGCAAGGGGGCATCCCCACTCCGGAACTATGGCTACACCTTC. This sequence encodes CASSGKGASPLRNYGYTF.

J is TRBJ1-5 and V is TRBV27, with 9 bases identical to TRBD1. CDR3 length: 15 residues. The V segment lost 6 bases and the J segment 7 bases; nucleotides outside the gene matches: 10. Germline CDR1 and CDR2: MNHEY and SMNVEV (reference sequence). CDR3 amino acids: CASSQTGGESQPQHF. In DNA form, the CDR3 reads TGTGCCAGCAGCCAAACAGGGGGCGAGAGCCAGCCCCAGCATTTT.

The chain is built from TRBV13 and TRBJ2-1; tentative D call: TRBD1 (5 bases). Trimming shortened V by 5 bases and J by 4 bases, and 12 bases separated the two germline ends. Germline-derived CDR1 and CDR2 are PRHDT and FYEKMQ (reference sequence). This CDR3 spans 14 amino acids. CDR3 sequence reads: CASSPWGSYNEQFF. CDR3 DNA sequence: TGTGCCAGCAGCCCATGGGGCTCATACAATGAGCAGTTCTTC.

The chain joins TRBV6-6 to TRBJ1-5; D remains ambiguous. The V end lost 5 bases, the J end lost 2 bases, and 25 bases lay between the germline ends. This CDR3 has 19 amino acids. Germline CDR1 and CDR2: MNHNY and SVGAGI (reference sequence). In DNA form, the CDR3 reads TGTGCCAGCAGTCTTAATCCGGGTCGTCGTAACGGGGGCAATCAGCCCCAGCATTTT. Encoded protein: CASSLNPGRRNGGNQPQHF.

The genes are TRBV14 and TRBJ2-3, with TRBD2 matching over 7 bases. This CDR3 region has 13 residues. The trim removed 6 bases at V and 4 bases at J, leaving 4 bases unmatched. The germline V gene has CDR1 SGHDN and CDR2 FVKESK. CDR3 protein: CASRPSGADTQYF. CDR3 sequence (DNA): TGTGCCAGCAGACCGAGCGGGGCAGATACGCAGTATTTT.

This clone was detected a few times. This chain uses TRBV2 with TRBJ1-1; D gene unclear. CDR3 length: 13 amino acids. The V and J ends lost 3 bases and 4 bases respectively, with 9 bases between them. Germline CDR1 is SNHLY and CDR2 is FYNNEI. DNA for the CDR3: TGTGCCAGCAGTGAGTCTCTCGGCACTGAAGCTTTCTTT. The encoded protein is CASSESLGTEAFF.

The rearrangement uses TRBV6-4 and TRBJ2-2; no clear D gene. The CDR3 contains 14 residues. Germline values: CDR1 MRHNA, CDR2 SNTAGT. Deletions cut 0 bases from V and 2 bases from J, with 4 bases between. The CDR3 sequence: CASSDSTNTGELFF. CDR3 nucleotides: TGTGCCAGCAGTGACTCGACAAACACCGGGGAGCTGTTTTTT.